What follows is one T cell receptor (beta chain) and its context. Its antigen is not yet known. No quality values exist for individual bases; no much larger clone is one base distant. The data are from a study of shared clonotypes between healthy human individuals (dated by TCRdb to the early 2020s). Study-level background: Three men and a couple of women, aged 18 to 49 years, made up the cohort. For each donor, three plates each were used for CD4 naive and CD4 memory, two plates were used for CD8 naive, and one plate was used for CD8 memory. To estimate repertoire size and how much clonotypes are shared between individuals, the study performed deep sequencing of blood TCR repertoires from 4 to 6 healthy adults. To increase sequencing depth and limit assay-specific biases, TCR repertoire library preparation and sequencing were carried out by different laboratories using diverse techniques. Leukapheresis yielded between about 0.9 and 9 billion PBMCs per donor.

V is pruned by 2 bases and J by 6 bases, leaving 6 bases of the junction without a gene match. Looking up the germline V gene yields CDR1 SGHTA and CDR2 FQGTGA. Including the terminal cysteine and phenylalanine, the CDR3 comprises 15 residues. Solely the CDR3 DNA is kept, with 45 bases framed from the first base. Overall study outcomes, separate from this receptor: Naive subsets generally had larger estimated clonotype richness than memory subsets did. Roughly 5% of naive CD4, 3% to 3.5% of naive CD8, approximately 2% of memory CD4, and 0.35% to 0.5% of memory CD8 clonotypes were shared across several donors. Based on pairwise subsampling, the degree of clonotype sharing among donors was expected to be affected by sequencing depth. Because the study included a small number of donors, the genetic and exposure-history diversity represented was limited. Compared with non-shared clonotypes, clonotypes shared by all four sorted-subset donors had higher generation probabilities. Only blood was sampled, and tissue TCR repertoires likely differ from those in blood. Rarefaction of sorted-subset datasets indicated incomplete sequencing despite the large sequencing depth.

The donors were healthy, HIV-negative adults with no recently reported acute infections or vaccinations. All donors were Caucasian adults living in Nashville, Tennessee, USA. CD4+ T cells were enriched by magnetic negative selection, after which naive cells were positively selected on CD45RA and the negative fraction was taken as the memory subset. Blood was collected by leukapheresis, and PBMCs were isolated by Ficoll-Histopaque density gradient centrifugation and then cryopreserved in liquid nitrogen vapor phase. Analytical flow cytometry was used to check the purity and quantity of every magnetically sorted T cell population. Genomic DNA was isolated from each sorted fraction and quantified by UV absorbance on a Nanodrop 2000c. TCR CDR3 regions were amplified from genomic DNA by multiplex PCR using the deep immunoSEQ assay. For each cell subset, the extracted genomic DNA was distributed evenly across all wells of several immunoSEQ 96-well plates, and each plate served as one replicate. Each replicate PCR for sorted subsets received about 220 ng genomic DNA, equal to tens of thousands of T cell genomes. Purified libraries were measured with a Qubit 3.0 fluorometer, size-checked on a Bioanalyzer 2100, and measured again with the KAPA Library Quantification kit. Every immunoSEQ 96-well plate was sequenced on a separate single-read 150-cycle Illumina NextSeq 550 flow cell. The published analysis was carried out like this. Because the immunoSEQ output held only junctional sequences and lacked quality scores, the filtering could not match the filtering applied to full-length reads. To assign V/J genes and CDR3, sequences were annotated against IMGT germline references using PyIR, a Python wrapper for IgBLAST v1.9. Reads were filtered out if the reads had weak V/J assignments (E-value above 1e-6), no CDR3, stop codons, out-of-frame junctions, or ambiguous translated residues. V3J clonotypes were defined as sequences sharing the same inferred V gene, J gene, and CDR3 amino acid sequence. Percentage overlap between repertoires was calculated by dividing the number of shared unique clonotypes by the size of the smaller repertoire. RTK rarefaction, the Chao1 estimator, and Recon v2.1 estimates of unobserved clonotypes were used to assess repertoire richness. For all TCRbeta clonotypes obtained by the gDNA method from four donors, generation probabilities were computed with OLGA. Entries here come from immuneACCESS through TCRdb and include only in-frame sequences with V and J called. Some clones fail to appear in such tables; in the studies checked, an unresolved V gene covers under half of the shortfall, and the cause of the remainder is unknown. That table is the source of V, J and clone size, and D and trimming were worked out from the DNA. The sample contains 2.3 million or so clones, roughly 93% of them found a single time. In total, the top ten clones hold under 0.45% of the sample.

This sequence uses TRBV7-3 and TRBJ2-1; TRBD1 lines up with 8 middle nucleotides. Sequencing was done on a sample of naive CD4+ T cells from PBMCs. The label giving this sample's cell subset or site can be read as: CD45RA+ positively selected. The TCR comes from a man in his late teens or twenties in good health. Some clones in this sample may be carry-over from other donors' samples. The bases are TGTGCCAGCAGCTTACAGGGGGCCATCGCCAATGAGCAGTTCTTC. It codes for CASSLQGAIANEQFF.